This TCR beta chain emerged from a study of CD8 T cell repertoires and HIV-1 epitope variants. Study context: 1M T cells were kept uncultured as a baseline.

Using immunoSEQ multiplex PCR, the repertoire was profiled, and TCRdb retains in-frame clones only, with some absent. The sample consists of more than 85,000 clones, roughly 80% of them appearing once. The CDR3 is made up of 14 amino acids. Germline values: CDR1 SQVTM, CDR2 ANQGSEA. J was trimmed by 4 bases and V by 6 bases; bases with no gene match: 11. Notes on this clone: The target antigen is unknown.

The study's findings and limits: Nef KF9 drew about five clonotypes and HW9 one, without TAALDMSHF responses. This assay reports beta chains of antigen-expanded cells, not T cell function.

The chain recombines TRBV29-1 with TRBJ1-1, with TRBD1 matching over 7 bases. Sequencing used uncultured baseline CD8+ T cells from peripheral blood mononuclear cells (PBMCs). The TCR was taken from a male donor with HIV. The CDR3 here is CSVVQGGEGTEAFF. The DNA of the CDR3 is TGCAGCGTCGTTCAGGGGGGAGAAGGCACTGAAGCTTTCTTT.